The clone carrying this T cell receptor (beta chain) was detected a few times. The sample is drawn from a study of T cell responses to AZD1222 COVID-19 vaccine. This CDR3 spans 12 amino acids. V was trimmed by 6 bases and J by 6 bases, leaving 9 bases between them. Sequencing was performed with immunoSEQ multiplex PCR; in TCRdb, only in-frame clones are kept and a portion is missing. The data hold around 140,000 clones, with about 91% observed a single time. Material: peripheral blood, obtained 28 days after the second AZD1222 dose. The TCR comes from an adult who received the AZD1222 COVID-19 vaccine. This chain links TRBV12-3 or TRBV12-4 with TRBJ2-1; D tentatively reads TRBD1 or TRBD2 (5 bases each). CDR3 residues: CASRVGANEQFF. The CDR3 region has the DNA TGTGCCAGCAGAGTCGGGGCCAATGAGCAGTTCTTC.